The source of this TCR beta chain is a study of regulatory T cells in long-lasting Graves disease. Study results and limitations: A greater number of public clonotypes (about 2,900) was shared by persistent patients than by new patients (about 890).

This clonotype was seen more than once but under ten times. What it recognizes is unknown. V was clipped by 4 bases and J by 3 bases; unmatched bases: 6. The length of the CDR3 is 14 residues. The germline V gene encodes CDR1 SGDLS and CDR2 YYNGEE. As for time point: newly diagnosed GD, antithyroid drugs for less than 3 months. The TCR library was made from RNA extracted from PBMCs. Sequencing libraries for TCR beta were prepared with iRepertoire HTBI primers and Arm-PCR of CDR3 regions. From the multiplex PCR reads, TCRdb called clonotypes with MiXCR, one entry per CDR3 protein. The table lists 500,000 to 700,000 distinct CDR3 sequences, roughly 15% of them singletons. These data are also associated with another study on T cells in Graves' hyperthyroidism and ophthalmopathy.

This receptor was taken from a woman in her thirties with Graves disease. This sample comprised peripheral blood mononuclear cells (PBMCs), obtained at new diagnosis, from a patient treated with antithyroid drugs. The V gene is TRBV9, the J gene TRBJ1-1; 7 nucleotides match TRBD1. CDR3 residues: CASSQTGSDTEAFF. The DNA for the CDR3 is TGTGCCAGCAGCCAGACAGGGTCGGACACTGAAGCTTTCTTT.